This TCR beta chain was sequenced during a study of response to subunit inactivated influenza vaccine. V was cut by 3 bases and J by 10 bases, with 12 bases left in between. This CDR3 spans 12 amino acids. The germline V gene encodes CDR1 KGHSH and CDR2 LQKENI. MiXCR, run by TCRdb on the RT-PCR reads, gives a single entry per CDR3 protein. The profile shows under 500,000 distinct CDR3 sequences, approximately 9.9% of them singletons. Findings and limits, study-wide: The authors put forward the suggestion that each seasonal influenza vaccination may bring in only a limited number of new T cells.

Ten or more counts support this clonotype. Its antigen is undetermined. The V and J genes are TRBV18 and TRBJ1-1; D remains ambiguous. This TCR was sampled from a man in his fifties who received an inactivated influenza vaccine. Specimen: PBMCs from blood, collected 40 to 50 days after vaccination. CDR3 in DNA: TGTGCCAGCTCACCTGTGATGGGTGGAGCTTTCTTT. Its translation is CASSPVMGGAFF.